The next 3 T cell receptor beta chains were all read from a single sample in a study of blood T cell repertoires in COVID-19. Here immunoSEQ multiplex PCR was the method, and the copy in TCRdb shows in-frame clones only, minus some. This sample has approximately 110,000 clones, with 70% to 85% found just once. Sequenced input: peripheral blood. Receptors were obtained from a human donor with acute or convalescent COVID-19. The donor label of this sample is uncertain.

The rearrangement links TRBV4-1 to TRBJ2-2; 7 positions agree with TRBD2. CDR3 size: 15 residues. Germline loops: CDR1 MGHRA, CDR2 YSYEKL. The V gene end was trimmed by 0 bases and the J gene end by 5 bases; junction bases not matched to a gene: 3. The CDR3 bases are TGCGCCAGCAGCCAAGAAATGGGAGGGACCGGGGAGCTGTTTTTT. Amino acid sequence: CASSQEMGGTGELFF.

This chain connects TRBV2 to TRBJ2-7; the match to TRBD1 covers 7 bases. The CDR3 runs to 15 residues. Germline V lookup: CDR1 SNHLY, CDR2 FYNNEI. The V and J ends lost 3 bases and 2 bases, in that order; junction bases with no gene match: 7. Written as DNA, the CDR3 is TGTGCCAGCAGTGAGGCACAGGGGTTCCCCTACGAGCAGTACTTC. Its protein is CASSEAQGFPYEQYF.

The gene calls are TRBV5-1 and TRBJ1-4; D not certain. CDR3 length equals 16 residues. V shed 4 bases and J shed 8 bases, with 21 bases lying between them. The germline V gene encodes CDR1 SGHRS and CDR2 YFSETQ. The CDR3 coding sequence is TGCGCCAGCAGCCTGGGCGTTTCGCTGCCCCTCGAAAAACTGTTTTTT. Translating it yields CASSLGVSLPLEKLFF.